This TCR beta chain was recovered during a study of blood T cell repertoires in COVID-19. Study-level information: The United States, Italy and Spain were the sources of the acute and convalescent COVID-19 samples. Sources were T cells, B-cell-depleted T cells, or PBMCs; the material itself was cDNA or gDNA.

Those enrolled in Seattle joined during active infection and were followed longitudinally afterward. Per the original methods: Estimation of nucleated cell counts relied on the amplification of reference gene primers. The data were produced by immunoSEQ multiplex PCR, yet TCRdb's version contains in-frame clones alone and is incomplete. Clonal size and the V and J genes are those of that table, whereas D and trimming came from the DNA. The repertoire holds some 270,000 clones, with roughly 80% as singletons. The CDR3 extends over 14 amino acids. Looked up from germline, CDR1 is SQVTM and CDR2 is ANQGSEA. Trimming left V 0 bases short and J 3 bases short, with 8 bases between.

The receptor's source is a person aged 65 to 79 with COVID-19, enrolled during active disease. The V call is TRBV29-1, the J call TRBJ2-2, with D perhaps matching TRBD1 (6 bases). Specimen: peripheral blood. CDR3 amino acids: CSVEDGQHTGELFF. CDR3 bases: TGCAGCGTTGAAGACGGACAGCACACCGGGGAGCTGTTTTTT.